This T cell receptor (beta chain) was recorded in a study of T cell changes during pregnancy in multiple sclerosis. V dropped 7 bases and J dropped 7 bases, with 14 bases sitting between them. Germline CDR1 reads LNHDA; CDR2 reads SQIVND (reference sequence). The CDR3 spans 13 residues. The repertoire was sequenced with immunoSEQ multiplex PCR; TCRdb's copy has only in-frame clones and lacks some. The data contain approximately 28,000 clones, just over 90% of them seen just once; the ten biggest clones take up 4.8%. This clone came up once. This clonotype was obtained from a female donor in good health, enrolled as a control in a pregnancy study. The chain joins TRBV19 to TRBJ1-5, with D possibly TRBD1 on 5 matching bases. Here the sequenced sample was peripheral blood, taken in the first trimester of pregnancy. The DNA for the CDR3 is TGTGCCAGTATGGGGGGGGTCAGGCAGCCCCAGCATTTT. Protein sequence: CASMGGVRQPQHF. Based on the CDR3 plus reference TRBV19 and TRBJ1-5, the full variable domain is DGGITQSPKYLFRKEGQNVTLSCEQNLNHDAMYWYRQDPGQGLRLIYYSQIVNDFQKGDIAEGYSVSREKKESFPLTVTSAQKNPTAFYLCASMGGVRQPQHFGDGTRLSIL.